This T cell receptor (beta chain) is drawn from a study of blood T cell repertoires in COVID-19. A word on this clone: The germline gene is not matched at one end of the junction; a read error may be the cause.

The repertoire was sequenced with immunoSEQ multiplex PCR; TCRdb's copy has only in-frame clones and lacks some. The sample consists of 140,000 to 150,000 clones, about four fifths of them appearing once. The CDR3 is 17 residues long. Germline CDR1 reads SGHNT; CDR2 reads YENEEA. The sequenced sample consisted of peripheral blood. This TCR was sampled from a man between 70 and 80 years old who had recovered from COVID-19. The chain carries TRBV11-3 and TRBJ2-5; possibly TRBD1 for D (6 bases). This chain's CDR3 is CASSLYGTLLLQATQYF. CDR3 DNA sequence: TGTGCCAGCAGCTTATACGGGACACTCCTCCTTCAAGCGACCCAGTACTTC.